The rows below give T cell receptor beta chains drawn from one sample of a study of spatial heterogeneity in lung cancer. TCRdb re-derived calls from the 5' RACE reads in MiXCR, one entry per CDR3 protein. The sample has nearly 80,000 distinct CDR3 sequences, 8% seen once. Material: PBMCs, obtained at surgery. These receptors were collected from a male donor with early-stage non-small cell lung cancer. The CDR3 runs from the conserved cysteine through the conserved F or W. The order of the fields is V gene, J gene, D gene, clone size, CDR3 protein, CDR3 DNA. D genes are given only for firm matches. Size values are once, few and many counts, or a class for expanded clones, and some rows have none.

V: TRBV7-2
J: TRBJ2-5
D: .
size: few
CDR3: CASSKQSGLNQETQYF
DNA: TGTGCCAGCAGCAAACAAAGTGGGCTAAACCAAGAGACCCAGTACTTC

V: TRBV25-1
J: TRBJ2-7
D: TRBD1
size: many
CDR3: CASSAGTGGEQYF
DNA: TGTGCCAGCAGTGCGGGGACAGGGGGTGAGCAGTACTTC

V: TRBV12-3/TRBV12-4
J: TRBJ1-1
D: .
size: few
CDR3: CASSGEGVEAFF
DNA: TGTGCCAGCAGTGGGGAGGGGGTTGAAGCTTTCTTT

V: TRBV5-1
J: TRBJ1-4
D: .
size: many
CDR3: CASSLAQGGGEKLFF
DNA: TGCGCCAGCAGCTTGGCCCAGGGTGGAGGTGAAAAACTGTTTTTT

V: TRBV3-1
J: TRBJ2-1
D: TRBD2
size: many
CDR3: CASSASGYYNEQFF
DNA: TGTGCCAGCAGCGCTAGCGGATACTACAATGAGCAGTTCTTC

V: TRBV11-2
J: TRBJ2-1
D: TRBD2
size: .
CDR3: CASSTTTSGTSGYNEQFF
DNA: TGTGCCAGCAGCACAACTACATCCGGGACTAGCGGGTACAATGAGCAGTTCTTC

V: TRBV24-1
J: TRBJ1-4
D: .
size: once
CDR3: CATSDFRSEKLFF
DNA: TGTGCCACCAGTGATTTTCGCTCGGAAAAACTGTTTTTT

V: TRBV5-1
J: TRBJ1-2
D: .
size: many
CDR3: CASSPSDIDYGYTF
DNA: TGCGCCAGCAGCCCCAGCGATATCGACTATGGCTACACCTTC

V: TRBV19
J: TRBJ1-5
D: .
size: many
CDR3: CASTQRGFQPQHF
DNA: TGTGCCAGTACCCAACGTGGGTTTCAGCCCCAGCATTTT

V: TRBV5-1
J: TRBJ2-2
D: TRBD1
size: .
CDR3: CASSDRGNVGELFF
DNA: TGCGCCAGCTCAGACAGGGGGAACGTCGGGGAGCTGTTTTTT

V: TRBV4-2
J: TRBJ2-7
D: TRBD1
size: many
CDR3: CASSQTGSTYEQYF
DNA: TGTGCCAGCAGTCAGACAGGGTCTACCTACGAGCAGTACTTC

V: TRBV12-3/TRBV12-4
J: TRBJ1-5
D: .
size: .
CDR3: CASRYKDQPQHF
DNA: TGTGCCAGCAGGTACAAAGATCAGCCCCAGCATTTT

V: TRBV14
J: TRBJ2-7
D: .
size: few
CDR3: CASSLGTYEQYF
DNA: TGTGCCAGCAGTCTAGGTACCTACGAGCAGTACTTC

V: TRBV19
J: TRBJ1-5
D: .
size: few
CDR3: CASSEPGGGQPQHF
DNA: TGTGCCAGTTCTGAACCCGGGGGCGGGCAGCCCCAGCATTTT

V: TRBV7-2
J: TRBJ2-1
D: TRBD2
size: few
CDR3: CASSLASGANEQFF
DNA: TGTGCCAGCAGCTTGGCTAGCGGGGCCAATGAGCAGTTCTTC

V: TRBV5-1
J: TRBJ2-5
D: .
size: .
CDR3: CASSLYTQETQYF
DNA: TGCGCCAGCAGCTTGTACACACAAGAGACCCAGTACTTC

V: TRBV20-1
J: TRBJ1-1
D: TRBD1
size: many
CDR3: CSAPLRGGNTEAFF
DNA: TGCAGTGCTCCCCTCAGGGGGGGGAACACTGAAGCTTTCTTT

V: TRBV20-1
J: TRBJ2-3
D: .
size: many
CDR3: CSATDYSSTDTQYF
DNA: TGCAGTGCGACGGACTACTCCAGCACAGATACGCAGTATTTT

V: TRBV7-2
J: TRBJ1-2
D: TRBD1
size: many
CDR3: CASSSRTGVYGYTF
DNA: TGTGCCAGCAGCTCGCGGACAGGAGTCTATGGCTACACCTTC

V: TRBV7-7
J: TRBJ2-5
D: .
size: many
CDR3: CASSLTIAEQETQYF
DNA: TGTGCTAGCAGCTTAACGATTGCGGAACAAGAGACCCAGTACTTC

V: TRBV5-6
J: TRBJ2-5
D: TRBD1
size: many
CDR3: CASSLGQGSQTQYF
DNA: TGTGCCAGCAGCTTGGGACAGGGGTCGCAGACCCAGTACTTC

V: TRBV20-1
J: TRBJ2-1
D: .
size: .
CDR3: CSARDPQRVYNEQFF
DNA: TGCAGTGCTAGAGATCCCCAGCGGGTCTACAATGAGCAGTTCTTC